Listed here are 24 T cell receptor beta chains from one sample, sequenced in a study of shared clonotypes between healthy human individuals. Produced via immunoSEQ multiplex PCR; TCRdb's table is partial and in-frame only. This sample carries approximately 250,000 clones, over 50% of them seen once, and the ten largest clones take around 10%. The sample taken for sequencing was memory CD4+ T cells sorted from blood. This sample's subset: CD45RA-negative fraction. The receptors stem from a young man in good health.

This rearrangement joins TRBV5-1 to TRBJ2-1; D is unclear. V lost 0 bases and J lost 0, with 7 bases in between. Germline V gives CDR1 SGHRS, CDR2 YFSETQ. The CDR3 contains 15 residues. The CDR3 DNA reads TGCGCCAGCAGCTTGGCCACTCCCTCCTACAATGAGCAGTTCTTC. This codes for CASSLATPSYNEQFF.

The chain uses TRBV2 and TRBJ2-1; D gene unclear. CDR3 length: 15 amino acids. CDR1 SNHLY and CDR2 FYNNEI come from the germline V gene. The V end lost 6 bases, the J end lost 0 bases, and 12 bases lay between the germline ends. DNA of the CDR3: TGTGCCAGCAGGAATGACATGAGCTCCTACAATGAGCAGTTCTTC. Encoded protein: CASRNDMSSYNEQFF.

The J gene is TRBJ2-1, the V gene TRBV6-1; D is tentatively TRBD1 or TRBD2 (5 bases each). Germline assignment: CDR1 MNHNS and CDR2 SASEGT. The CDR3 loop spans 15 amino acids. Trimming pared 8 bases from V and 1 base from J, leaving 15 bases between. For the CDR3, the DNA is TGTGCCAGCTCTGAGGGGCCCGGATCCTACAATGAGCAGTTCTTC. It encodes CASSEGPGSYNEQFF.

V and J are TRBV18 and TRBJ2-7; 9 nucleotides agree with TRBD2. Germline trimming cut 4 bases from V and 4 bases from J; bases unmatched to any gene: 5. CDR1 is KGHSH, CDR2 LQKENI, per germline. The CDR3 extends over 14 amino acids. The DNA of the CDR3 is TGTGCCAGCTCACTAGCGGGAGTCGGGTACGAGCAGTACTTC. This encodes CASSLAGVGYEQYF.

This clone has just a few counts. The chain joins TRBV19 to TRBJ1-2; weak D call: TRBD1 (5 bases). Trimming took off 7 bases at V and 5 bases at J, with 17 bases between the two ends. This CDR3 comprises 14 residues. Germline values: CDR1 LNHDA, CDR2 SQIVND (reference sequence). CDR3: CASTYQGGHYGYTF. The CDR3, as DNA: TGTGCCAGTACTTACCAGGGCGGTCATTATGGCTACACCTTC.

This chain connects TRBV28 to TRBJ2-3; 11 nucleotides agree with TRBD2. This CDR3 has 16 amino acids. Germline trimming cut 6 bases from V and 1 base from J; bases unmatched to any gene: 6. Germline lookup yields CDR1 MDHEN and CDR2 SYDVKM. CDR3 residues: CASSDSGRGGTDTQYF. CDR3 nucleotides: TGTGCCAGCAGCGATAGCGGGAGGGGAGGCACAGATACGCAGTATTTT.

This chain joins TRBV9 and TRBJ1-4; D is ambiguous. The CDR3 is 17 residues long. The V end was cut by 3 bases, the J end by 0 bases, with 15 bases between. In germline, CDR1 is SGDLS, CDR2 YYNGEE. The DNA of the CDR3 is TGTGCCAGCAGCGGTAATCTCCCCTCGACAACTAATGAAAAACTGTTTTTT. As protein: CASSGNLPSTTNEKLFF.

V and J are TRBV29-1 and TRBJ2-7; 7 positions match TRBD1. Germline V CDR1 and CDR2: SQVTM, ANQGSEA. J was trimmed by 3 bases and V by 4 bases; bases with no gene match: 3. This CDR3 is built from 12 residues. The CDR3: CSVVRDSYEQYF. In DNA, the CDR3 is TGCAGCGTTGTTCGGGACAGCTACGAGCAGTACTTC.

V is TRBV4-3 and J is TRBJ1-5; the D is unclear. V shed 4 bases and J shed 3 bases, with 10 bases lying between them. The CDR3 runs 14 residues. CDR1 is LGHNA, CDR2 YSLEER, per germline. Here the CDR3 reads CASSLRRTNQPQHF. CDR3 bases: TGCGCCAGCAGCCTCCGACGGACCAATCAGCCCCAGCATTTT.

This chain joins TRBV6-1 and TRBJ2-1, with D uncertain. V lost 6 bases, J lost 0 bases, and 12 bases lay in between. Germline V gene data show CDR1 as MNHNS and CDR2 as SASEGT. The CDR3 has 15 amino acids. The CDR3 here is CASRRDLSSYNEQFF. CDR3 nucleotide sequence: TGTGCCAGCAGACGAGACTTGAGCTCCTACAATGAGCAGTTCTTC.

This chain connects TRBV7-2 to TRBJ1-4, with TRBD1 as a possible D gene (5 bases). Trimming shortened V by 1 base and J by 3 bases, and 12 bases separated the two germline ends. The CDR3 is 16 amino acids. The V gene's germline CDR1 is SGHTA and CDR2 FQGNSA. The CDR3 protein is CASSLETGASNEKLFF. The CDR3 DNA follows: TGTGCCAGCAGCTTAGAAACAGGAGCGTCTAATGAAAAACTGTTTTTT.

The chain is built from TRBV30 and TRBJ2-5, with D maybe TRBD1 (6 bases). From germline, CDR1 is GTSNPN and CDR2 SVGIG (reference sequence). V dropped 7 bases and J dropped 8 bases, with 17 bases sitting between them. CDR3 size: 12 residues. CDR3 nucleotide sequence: TGTGCCTCCCAAATGGCAGGGGAAACCCAGTACTTC. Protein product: CASQMAGETQYF.

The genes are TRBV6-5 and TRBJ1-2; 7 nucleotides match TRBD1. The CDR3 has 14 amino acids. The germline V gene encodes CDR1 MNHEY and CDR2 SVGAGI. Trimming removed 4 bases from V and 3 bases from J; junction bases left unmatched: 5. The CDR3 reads CASSSSGGHYGYTF. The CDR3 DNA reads TGTGCCAGCAGTTCTTCAGGGGGTCACTATGGCTACACCTTC.

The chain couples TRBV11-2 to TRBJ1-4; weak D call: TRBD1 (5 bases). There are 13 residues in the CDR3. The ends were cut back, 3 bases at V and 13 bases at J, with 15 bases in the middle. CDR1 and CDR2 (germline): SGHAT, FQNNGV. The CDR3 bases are TGTGCCAGCAGCTTGGAGGGCGGGGGAGGACTGTTTTTT. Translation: CASSLEGGGGLFF.

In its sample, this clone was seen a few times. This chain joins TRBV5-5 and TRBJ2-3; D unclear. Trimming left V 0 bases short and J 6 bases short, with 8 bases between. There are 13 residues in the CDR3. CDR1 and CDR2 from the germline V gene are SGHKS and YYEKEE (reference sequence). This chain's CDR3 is CASSLVGDDTQYF. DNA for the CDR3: TGTGCCAGCAGCTTGGTGGGTGACGATACGCAGTATTTT. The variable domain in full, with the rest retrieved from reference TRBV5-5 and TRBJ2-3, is DAGVTQSPTHLIKTRGQQVTLRCSPISGHKSVSWYQQVLGQGPQFIFQYYEKEERGRGNFPDRFSARQFPNYSSELNVNALLLGDSALYLCASSLVGDDTQYFGPGTRLTVL.

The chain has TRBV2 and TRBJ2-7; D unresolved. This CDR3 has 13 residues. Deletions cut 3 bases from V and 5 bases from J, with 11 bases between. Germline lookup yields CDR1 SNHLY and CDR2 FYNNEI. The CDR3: CASSDQLDNEQYF. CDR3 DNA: TGTGCCAGCAGTGATCAATTGGATAACGAGCAGTACTTC.

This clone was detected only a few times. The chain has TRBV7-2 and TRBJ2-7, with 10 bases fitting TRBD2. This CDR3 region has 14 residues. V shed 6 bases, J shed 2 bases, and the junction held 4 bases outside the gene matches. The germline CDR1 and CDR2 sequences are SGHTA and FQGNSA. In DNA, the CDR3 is TGTGCCAGCAGTCGGACTAGCGGTCCCTACGAGCAGTACTTC. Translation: CASSRTSGPYEQYF.

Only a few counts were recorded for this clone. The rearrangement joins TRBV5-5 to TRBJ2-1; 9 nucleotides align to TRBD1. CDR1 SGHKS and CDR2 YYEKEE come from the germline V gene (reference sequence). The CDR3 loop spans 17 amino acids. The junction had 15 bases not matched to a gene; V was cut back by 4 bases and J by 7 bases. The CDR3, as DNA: TGTGCCAGCAGCCGACTCCCGGGACAGGGTAGTGGGAATGAGCAGTTCTTC. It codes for CASSRLPGQGSGNEQFF.

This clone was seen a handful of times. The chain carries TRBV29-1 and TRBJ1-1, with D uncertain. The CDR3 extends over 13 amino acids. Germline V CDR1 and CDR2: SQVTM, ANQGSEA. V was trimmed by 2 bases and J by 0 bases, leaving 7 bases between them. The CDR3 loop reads CSVEPVMNTEAFF. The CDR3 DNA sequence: TGCAGCGTTGAACCCGTTATGAACACTGAAGCTTTCTTT.

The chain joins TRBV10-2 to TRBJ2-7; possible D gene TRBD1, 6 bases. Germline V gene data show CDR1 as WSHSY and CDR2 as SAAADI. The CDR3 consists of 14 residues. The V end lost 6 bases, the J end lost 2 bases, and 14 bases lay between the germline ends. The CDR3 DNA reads TGCGCCAGCAGCCGGGACACAGTGCCCTACGAGCAGTACTTC. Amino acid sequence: CASSRDTVPYEQYF.

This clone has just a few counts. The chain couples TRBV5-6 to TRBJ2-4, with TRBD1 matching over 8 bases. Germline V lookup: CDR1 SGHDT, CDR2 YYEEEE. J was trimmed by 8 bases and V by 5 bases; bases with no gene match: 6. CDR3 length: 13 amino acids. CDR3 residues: CASSGQGGDIQYF. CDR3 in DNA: TGTGCCAGCAGTGGACAGGGTGGGGACATTCAGTACTTC.

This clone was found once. The CDR3 sequence: CASSPGAYGYTF. The DNA for the CDR3 is TGTGCCAGTAGCCCCGGGGCCTATGGCTACACCTTC. The chain employs TRBV19 and TRBJ1-2, with a possible D match to TRBD1 (5 bases). The CDR3 sequence is 12 residues long. Germline V gene data show CDR1 as LNHDA and CDR2 as SQIVND (reference sequence). V was pared by 6 bases and J by 4 bases, with 9 bases between.

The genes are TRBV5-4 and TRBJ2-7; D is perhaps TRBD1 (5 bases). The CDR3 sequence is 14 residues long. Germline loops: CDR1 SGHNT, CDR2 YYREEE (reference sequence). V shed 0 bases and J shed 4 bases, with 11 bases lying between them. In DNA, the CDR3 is TGTGCCAGCAGCTTGGTCCCAGGGCTATACGAGCAGTACTTC. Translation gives CASSLVPGLYEQYF.

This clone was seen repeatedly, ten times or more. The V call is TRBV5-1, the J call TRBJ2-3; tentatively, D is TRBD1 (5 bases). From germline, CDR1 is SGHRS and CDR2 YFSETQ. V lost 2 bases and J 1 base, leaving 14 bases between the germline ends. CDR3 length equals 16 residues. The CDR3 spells CASSFVGAQGTDTQYF. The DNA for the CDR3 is TGCGCCAGCAGCTTTGTAGGGGCGCAGGGCACAGATACGCAGTATTTT.